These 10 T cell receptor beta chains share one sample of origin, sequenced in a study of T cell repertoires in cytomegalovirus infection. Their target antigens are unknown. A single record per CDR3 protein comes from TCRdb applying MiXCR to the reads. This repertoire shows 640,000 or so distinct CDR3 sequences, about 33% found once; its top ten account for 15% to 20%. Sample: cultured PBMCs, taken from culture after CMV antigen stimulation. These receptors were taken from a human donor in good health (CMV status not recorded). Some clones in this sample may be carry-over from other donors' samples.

The CDR3 coding sequence is TGTGCTAGTGGTTTGGTACGGGTCTACGAGCAGTACTTC. Its translation is CASGLVRVYEQYF. The chain has TRBV12-5 and TRBJ2-7; unclear D gene. Germline loops: CDR1 LGHNT, CDR2 FRNRAP. The CDR3 is 13 residues long. The ends were cut back, 0 bases at V and 3 bases at J, with 6 bases in the middle.

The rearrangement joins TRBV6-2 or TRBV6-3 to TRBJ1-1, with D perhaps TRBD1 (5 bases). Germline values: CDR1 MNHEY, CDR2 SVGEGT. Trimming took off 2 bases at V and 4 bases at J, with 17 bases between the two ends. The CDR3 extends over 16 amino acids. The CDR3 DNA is TGTGCCAGCAGTTACGGTCGGGAGAGGGGTGCCACTGAAGCTTTCTTT. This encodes CASSYGRERGATEAFF.

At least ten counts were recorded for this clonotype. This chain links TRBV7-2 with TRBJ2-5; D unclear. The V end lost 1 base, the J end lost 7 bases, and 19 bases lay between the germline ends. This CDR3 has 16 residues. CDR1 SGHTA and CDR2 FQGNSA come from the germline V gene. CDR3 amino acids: CASSLGQSGSLGTQYF. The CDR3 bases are TGTGCCAGCAGCTTAGGTCAATCGGGCTCGCTGGGGACCCAGTACTTC.

Here the CDR3 reads CASRDTGGVNTIYF. The CDR3 coding sequence is TGTGCCAGCAGGGATACAGGGGGCGTAAACACCATATATTTT. The rearrangement joins TRBV6-1 to TRBJ1-3; 9 bases agree with TRBD1. The CDR3 length is 14 residues. CDR1 is MNHNS, CDR2 SASEGT, per germline. The J segment lost 6 bases and the V segment lost 6 bases, leaving 6 bases of the junction unmatched.

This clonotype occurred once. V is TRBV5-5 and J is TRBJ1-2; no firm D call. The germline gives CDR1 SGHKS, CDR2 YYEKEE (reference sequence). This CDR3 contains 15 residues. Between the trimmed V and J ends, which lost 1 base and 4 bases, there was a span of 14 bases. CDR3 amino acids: CASSLTTDFSYGYTF. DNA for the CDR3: TGTGCCAGCAGCTTGACCACGGATTTTTCCTATGGCTACACCTTC. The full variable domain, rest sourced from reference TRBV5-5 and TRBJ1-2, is DAGVTQSPTHLIKTRGQQVTLRCSPISGHKSVSWYQQVLGQGPQFIFQYYEKEERGRGNFPDRFSARQFPNYSSELNVNALLLGDSALYLCASSLTTDFSYGYTFGSGTRLTVV.

CDR3 DNA: TGTGCCAGCAGCTTCTCCGGGGCAGGGAGCAATCAGCCCCAGCATTTT. Translation gives CASSFSGAGSNQPQHF. The rearrangement joins TRBV7-2 to TRBJ1-5; TRBD1 might be the D (5 bases). There are 16 residues in the CDR3. V was pared by 3 bases and J by 1 base, with 13 bases between. Germline CDR1 is SGHTA and CDR2 is FQGNSA.

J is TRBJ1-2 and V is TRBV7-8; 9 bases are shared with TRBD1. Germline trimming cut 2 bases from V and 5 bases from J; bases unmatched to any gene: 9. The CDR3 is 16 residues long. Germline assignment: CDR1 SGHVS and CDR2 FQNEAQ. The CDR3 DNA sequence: TGTGCCAGCAGCTTACGTCCGGAGGGACAGGGATATGGCTACACCTTC. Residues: CASSLRPEGQGYGYTF.

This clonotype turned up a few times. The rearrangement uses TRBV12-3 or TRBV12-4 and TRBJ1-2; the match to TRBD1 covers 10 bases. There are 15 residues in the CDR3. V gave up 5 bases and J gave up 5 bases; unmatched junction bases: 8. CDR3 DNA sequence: TGTGCCAGCAGTGCCTCCGGGACAGGGGTATATGGCTACACCTTC. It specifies CASSASGTGVYGYTF.

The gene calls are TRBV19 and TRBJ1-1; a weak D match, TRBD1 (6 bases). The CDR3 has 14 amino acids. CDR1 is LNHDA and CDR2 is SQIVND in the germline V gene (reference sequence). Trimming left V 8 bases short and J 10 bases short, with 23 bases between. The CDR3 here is CASSPDSSLPRAFF. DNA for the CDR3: TGTGCCAGTTCTCCGGACAGCTCATTACCCAGAGCTTTCTTT.

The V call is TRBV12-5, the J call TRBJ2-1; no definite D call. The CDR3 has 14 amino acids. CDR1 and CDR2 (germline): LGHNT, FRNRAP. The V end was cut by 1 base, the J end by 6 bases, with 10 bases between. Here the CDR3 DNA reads TGTGCTAGTGGTTTGGACGGGTGGAGCAATGAGCAGTTCTTC. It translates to CASGLDGWSNEQFF.